A selection of T cell receptor beta chains follows, all from one sample in a study of blood T cell repertoires in COVID-19. Assay used: immunoSEQ multiplex PCR; TCRdb lists only in-frame clones, some missing. This sample carries about 400,000 clones, around nine tenths of them seen once, and the ten largest clones take roughly 3.1%. The specimen sequenced was peripheral blood. The receptors shown here come from a human donor in a cohort sampled during active COVID-19. CDR3s include the opening cysteine and the closing phenylalanine or tryptophan. A D gene is named only where the DNA matches it firmly. Expanded clones are given a class, and other clones once, few, many or no size at all.

CDR3 | DNA | size | V | D | J
CASSQDKARNTIYF | TGTGCCAGCAGCCAAGATAAAGCGAGAAACACCATATATTTT | - | TRBV3-1/TRBV3-2 | - | TRBJ1-3
CASSNRDRVANEQFF | TGTGCCAGCAGCAACCGGGACAGGGTCGCCAATGAGCAGTTCTTC | - | TRBV5-6 | TRBD1 | TRBJ2-1
CASSLSGRYEQFF | TGTGCCAGCAGCTTAAGTGGGAGGTATGAGCAGTTCTTC | - | TRBV7-9 | - | TRBJ2-1
CSVEEEGNTYEQYF | TGCAGCGTTGAGGAGGAAGGGAACACCTACGAGCAGTACTTC | - | TRBV29-1 | - | TRBJ2-7
CASSKTPGFTYEQYF | TGTGCCAGCAGCAAAACCCCAGGGTTTACCTACGAGCAGTACTTC | few | TRBV27 | - | TRBJ2-7
CASSLRGGSTDTQYF | TGTGCCAGCAGCTTACGAGGCGGGAGCACAGATACGCAGTATTTT | - | TRBV11-2 | - | TRBJ2-3
CASSIGVAGVDEQFF | TGTGCCAGTAGTATAGGGGTAGCGGGAGTGGATGAGCAGTTCTTC | - | TRBV19 | TRBD2 | TRBJ2-1
CASRRLGRDYEQYF | TGTGCCAGCAGACGCCTCGGACGGGACTACGAGCAGTACTTC | once | TRBV6-5 | - | TRBJ2-7
CASSQDLPEGAATPYEQYF | TGTGCCAGCAGCCAAGACCTTCCGGAGGGGGCGGCAACTCCCTACGAGCAGTACTTC | - | TRBV4-2 | - | TRBJ2-7
CASSFGAGGPGDEQFF | TGTGCCAGCAGCTTCGGAGCGGGAGGGCCCGGGGATGAGCAGTTCTTC | - | TRBV11-3 | TRBD2 | TRBJ2-1
CASSRTRGGEGTEAFF | TGTGCCAGCTCACGGACCAGAGGGGGAGAGGGGACTGAAGCTTTCTTT | - | TRBV18 | - | TRBJ1-1
CASSSDYEQYF | TGTGCCAGCAGCTCAGACTACGAGCAGTACTTC | - | TRBV7-8 | - | TRBJ2-7
CASSLGGGMETQYF | TGTGCTAGCAGCTTAGGGGGGGGCATGGAGACCCAGTACTTC | - | TRBV7-7 | - | TRBJ2-5
CATTRQGSNQPQHF | TGTGCCACTACAAGGCAGGGTAGCAATCAGCCCCAGCATTTT | - | TRBV19 | - | TRBJ1-5
CASSPLAGEGYEQYF | TGTGCCAGCAGTCCCCTAGCGGGAGAAGGGTACGAGCAGTACTTC | - | TRBV6-5 | TRBD2 | TRBJ2-7
CSVAGKGVSTDTQYF | TGCAGCGTTGCAGGAAAGGGGGTTAGCACAGATACGCAGTATTTT | - | TRBV29-1 | - | TRBJ2-3
CAWSNQGRVDEKLFF | TGTGCCTGGAGTAACCAGGGAAGAGTGGATGAAAAACTGTTTTTT | - | TRBV30 | - | TRBJ1-4
CASSRDRGYQETQYF | TGCGCCAGCAGCCGGGACAGGGGATATCAAGAGACCCAGTACTTC | - | TRBV5-1 | TRBD1 | TRBJ2-5
CASSVNPRGNEQYF | TGCGCCAGCAGCGTCAACCCCAGGGGTAACGAGCAGTACTTC | - | TRBV5-1 | - | TRBJ2-7
CASSLGGLNTYNEQFF | TGCGCCAGCAGCTTAGGAGGACTGAATACCTACAATGAGCAGTTCTTC | - | TRBV5-1 | - | TRBJ2-1